The rows below give T cell receptor beta chains drawn from one sample of a study of radiotherapy plus CTLA-4 blockade in lung cancer. Clones were read by immunoSEQ multiplex PCR, and TCRdb kept only the in-frame ones, dropping some. The data contain 85,000 to 100,000 clones, more than 75% of them seen just once; the ten biggest clones take up over 15%. Source: peripheral blood, taken from a patient treated with radiotherapy plus ipilimumab. The source is a human donor with non-small cell lung cancer that progressed on radiotherapy plus ipilimumab. The CDR3 runs from the conserved cysteine through the conserved F or W. A D gene is named only where the DNA matches it firmly. A clone size is listed for some rows: how often the clone was seen (once, few, many), or a class if it is expanded.

abundance: NA
d_gene: NA
j_gene: TRBJ2-3
v_gene: TRBV5-6
CDR3aa: CASSFRGGRTDTQYF
CDR3nt: TGTGCCAGCAGCTTCAGGGGGGGACGCACAGATACGCAGTATTTT

abundance: NA
d_gene: NA
j_gene: TRBJ1-3
v_gene: TRBV27
CDR3aa: CASSLGIPPGNTIYF
CDR3nt: TGTGCCAGCAGTTTGGGGATCCCCCCTGGAAACACCATATATTTT

abundance: NA
d_gene: TRBD1
j_gene: TRBJ2-3
v_gene: TRBV4-1
CDR3aa: CASSLDRGPSTDTQYF
CDR3nt: TGCGCCAGCAGCCTCGACAGGGGCCCTAGCACAGATACGCAGTATTTT

abundance: NA
d_gene: TRBD1
j_gene: TRBJ1-1
v_gene: TRBV13
CDR3aa: CASSPRTGVGEAFF
CDR3nt: TGTGCCAGCAGCCCCAGGACAGGGGTGGGTGAAGCTTTCTTT

abundance: NA
d_gene: NA
j_gene: TRBJ2-3
v_gene: TRBV28
CDR3aa: CASSRGPRVLLADTQYF
CDR3nt: TGTGCCAGCAGTCGGGGACCCAGGGTTCTTCTCGCAGATACGCAGTATTTT

abundance: NA
d_gene: NA
j_gene: TRBJ1-2
v_gene: TRBV7-2
CDR3aa: CASSLDGGGAMYGYTF
CDR3nt: TGTGCCAGCAGCTTAGACGGAGGGGGGGCTATGTATGGCTACACCTTC

abundance: NA
d_gene: NA
j_gene: TRBJ1-5
v_gene: TRBV30
CDR3aa: CAWSVPGLLIEKGQPQHF
CDR3nt: TGTGCCTGGAGTGTACCCGGTCTCCTAATCGAGAAAGGCCAGCCCCAGCATTTT

abundance: NA
d_gene: TRBD1
j_gene: TRBJ2-5
v_gene: TRBV5-1
CDR3aa: CASSPRTGTNQETQYF
CDR3nt: TGCGCCAGCTCCCCCCGGACAGGGACAAATCAAGAGACCCAGTACTTC

abundance: NA
d_gene: NA
j_gene: TRBJ2-3
v_gene: TRBV5-1
CDR3aa: CASSREGRADTQYF
CDR3nt: TGCGCCAGCAGCCGTGAGGGCCGCGCAGATACGCAGTATTTT

abundance: NA
d_gene: TRBD2
j_gene: TRBJ2-7
v_gene: TRBV19
CDR3aa: CASTPGTSESYEQYF
CDR3nt: TGTGCCAGTACCCCCGGGACTAGCGAAAGCTACGAGCAGTACTTC

abundance: NA
d_gene: NA
j_gene: TRBJ2-3
v_gene: TRBV15
CDR3aa: CATSRDVADTQYF
CDR3nt: TGTGCCACCAGCAGAGATGTCGCAGATACGCAGTATTTT

abundance: NA
d_gene: NA
j_gene: TRBJ2-4
v_gene: TRBV7-2
CDR3aa: CASSTSTTQNIQYF
CDR3nt: TGTGCCAGCAGCACCTCGACTACCCAGAACATTCAGTACTTC

abundance: once
d_gene: NA
j_gene: TRBJ1-2
v_gene: TRBV5-4
CDR3aa: CASSFPGMAAKDGYTF
CDR3nt: TGTGCCAGCAGCTTTCCCGGTATGGCAGCCAAAGATGGCTACACCTTC

abundance: NA
d_gene: TRBD1
j_gene: TRBJ2-7
v_gene: TRBV9
CDR3aa: CASSVEDRVYEQYF
CDR3nt: TGTGCCAGCAGCGTAGAAGACAGGGTTTACGAGCAGTACTTC

abundance: NA
d_gene: NA
j_gene: TRBJ1-1
v_gene: TRBV29-1
CDR3aa: CSARNRSGNTEAFF
CDR3nt: TGCAGCGCCCGCAACAGGTCCGGGAACACTGAAGCTTTCTTT

abundance: NA
d_gene: TRBD1
j_gene: TRBJ1-4
v_gene: TRBV7-2
CDR3aa: CASSAKGATNEKLFF
CDR3nt: TGTGCCAGCAGCGCTAAGGGGGCGACTAATGAAAAACTGTTTTTT

abundance: NA
d_gene: TRBD2
j_gene: TRBJ2-7
v_gene: TRBV30
CDR3aa: CACQGLAGEQYF
CDR3nt: TGTGCCTGCCAGGGACTAGCGGGCGAGCAGTACTTC

abundance: NA
d_gene: NA
j_gene: TRBJ1-6
v_gene: TRBV27
CDR3aa: CASRNFAANSPLHF
CDR3nt: TGTGCCAGCAGGAATTTTGCAGCTAATTCACCCCTCCACTTT

abundance: NA
d_gene: NA
j_gene: TRBJ1-1
v_gene: TRBV9
CDR3aa: CASSPRGRDEAFF
CDR3nt: TGTGCCAGCAGCCCCAGAGGGAGGGATGAAGCTTTCTTT

abundance: NA
d_gene: NA
j_gene: TRBJ2-7
v_gene: TRBV27
CDR3aa: CASTQTPTSYEQYF
CDR3nt: TGTGCCAGCACCCAAACTCCCACTTCCTACGAGCAGTACTTC

abundance: NA
d_gene: NA
j_gene: TRBJ2-7
v_gene: TRBV6-5
CDR3aa: CASSYSHRDYEQYF
CDR3nt: TGTGCCAGCAGTTACTCACACCGGGACTACGAGCAGTACTTC

abundance: NA
d_gene: NA
j_gene: TRBJ2-2
v_gene: TRBV7-6
CDR3aa: CASSFSGTYPGGELFF
CDR3nt: TGTGCCAGCAGCTTTTCGGGTACCTACCCGGGCGGGGAGCTGTTTTTT

abundance: once
d_gene: TRBD1
j_gene: TRBJ1-2
v_gene: TRBV6-1
CDR3aa: CASSSPRGGVSGYTF
CDR3nt: TGTGCCAGCAGCTCCCCGCGAGGGGGCGTCTCTGGCTACACCTTC

abundance: large
d_gene: NA
j_gene: TRBJ2-1
v_gene: TRBV23-1
CDR3aa: CASRGGTAFWQFF
CDR3nt: TGCGCCAGCAGGGGCGGGACGGCTTTCTGGCAGTTCTTC

abundance: NA
d_gene: NA
j_gene: TRBJ2-7
v_gene: TRBV19
CDR3aa: CASSIAGLEQYF
CDR3nt: TGTGCCAGTAGTATAGCAGGGCTCGAGCAGTACTTC

abundance: NA
d_gene: NA
j_gene: TRBJ2-6
v_gene: TRBV6-5
CDR3aa: CASRMTDSGANVLTF
CDR3nt: TGTGCCAGCAGGATGACGGACTCTGGGGCCAACGTCCTGACTTTC

abundance: few
d_gene: TRBD1
j_gene: TRBJ1-1
v_gene: TRBV29-1
CDR3aa: CSVVGAGGTEAFF
CDR3nt: TGCAGCGTTGTAGGTGCAGGGGGGACTGAAGCTTTCTTT

abundance: NA
d_gene: TRBD2
j_gene: TRBJ2-3
v_gene: TRBV6-5
CDR3aa: CASRVPGGDTQYF
CDR3nt: TGTGCCAGCAGAGTCCCGGGGGGAGATACGCAGTATTTT

abundance: NA
d_gene: NA
j_gene: TRBJ1-3
v_gene: TRBV2
CDR3aa: CASRRDSGNTIYF
CDR3nt: TGTGCCAGCAGAAGGGATTCTGGAAACACCATATATTTT

abundance: NA
d_gene: TRBD2
j_gene: TRBJ2-3
v_gene: TRBV19
CDR3aa: CASSMQRTSGSTTSTDTQYF
CDR3nt: TGTGCCAGTAGTATGCAGAGGACTAGCGGGTCCACAACTAGCACAGATACGCAGTATTTT

abundance: once
d_gene: NA
j_gene: TRBJ2-7
v_gene: TRBV28
CDR3aa: CASSFQGGAYEQYF
CDR3nt: TGTGCCAGCAGTTTTCAGGGCGGAGCCTACGAGCAGTACTTC

abundance: NA
d_gene: NA
j_gene: TRBJ2-1
v_gene: TRBV9
CDR3aa: CASSARGEQFF
CDR3nt: TGTGCCAGCAGCGCTAGGGGGGAGCAGTTCTTC

abundance: few
d_gene: NA
j_gene: TRBJ2-1
v_gene: TRBV14
CDR3aa: CASSQGPGRGIGNEQFF
CDR3nt: TGTGCCAGCAGCCAAGGCCCAGGCCGGGGAATTGGCAATGAGCAGTTCTTC

abundance: NA
d_gene: NA
j_gene: TRBJ1-5
v_gene: TRBV4-3
CDR3aa: CASSQDMRGNQPQHF
CDR3nt: TGCGCCAGCAGCCAAGATATGAGGGGCAATCAGCCCCAGCATTTT

abundance: NA
d_gene: TRBD1
j_gene: TRBJ1-3
v_gene: TRBV29-1
CDR3aa: CSVSPGQGRNTIYF
CDR3nt: TGCAGCGTTTCCCCCGGACAGGGTCGAAACACCATATATTTT

abundance: NA
d_gene: TRBD1
j_gene: TRBJ1-2
v_gene: TRBV5-8
CDR3aa: CASSMGQGAIYGYTF
CDR3nt: TGTGCCAGCAGCATGGGACAGGGGGCCATCTATGGCTACACCTTC

abundance: NA
d_gene: TRBD2
j_gene: TRBJ2-7
v_gene: TRBV5-1
CDR3aa: CASSPFPTSGVSYEQYF
CDR3nt: TGCGCCAGCAGCCCATTTCCGACTAGCGGGGTCTCCTACGAGCAGTACTTC

abundance: NA
d_gene: NA
j_gene: TRBJ1-5
v_gene: TRBV6-5
CDR3aa: CASSAGVQPQHF
CDR3nt: TGTGCCAGCAGTGCAGGGGTTCAGCCCCAGCATTTT

abundance: NA
d_gene: NA
j_gene: TRBJ2-7
v_gene: TRBV28
CDR3aa: CASSLVGLANIYEQYF
CDR3nt: TGTGCCAGCAGTTTAGTAGGGCTAGCGAATATCTACGAGCAGTACTTC

abundance: NA
d_gene: NA
j_gene: TRBJ1-1
v_gene: TRBV6-6
CDR3aa: CASRTRTVNTEAFF
CDR3nt: TGTGCCAGCCGAACGAGGACAGTGAACACTGAAGCTTTCTTT

abundance: once
d_gene: NA
j_gene: TRBJ1-3
v_gene: TRBV30
CDR3aa: CAWSGRGLRNTIYF
CDR3nt: TGTGCCTGGAGTGGCAGGGGCTTAAGAAACACCATATATTTT

abundance: NA
d_gene: NA
j_gene: TRBJ2-1
v_gene: TRBV5-5
CDR3aa: CASSSQGDEQFF
CDR3nt: TGTGCCAGCAGCTCCCAGGGCGATGAGCAGTTCTTC

abundance: few
d_gene: NA
j_gene: TRBJ2-2
v_gene: TRBV10-3
CDR3aa: CATKLDGLPTGELFF
CDR3nt: TGTGCCACAAAGCTTGACGGATTACCCACCGGGGAGCTGTTTTTT

abundance: NA
d_gene: NA
j_gene: TRBJ2-7
v_gene: TRBV4-1
CDR3aa: CASSLGLGEQYF
CDR3nt: TGCGCCAGCAGCCTAGGCTTGGGCGAGCAGTACTTC

abundance: few
d_gene: NA
j_gene: TRBJ1-1
v_gene: TRBV5-4
CDR3aa: CASSIRNTEAFF
CDR3nt: TGTGCCAGCAGCATCCGGAACACTGAAGCTTTCTTT

abundance: NA
d_gene: NA
j_gene: TRBJ2-7
v_gene: TRBV5-8
CDR3aa: CASSLPGGGYEQYF
CDR3nt: TGTGCCAGCAGCTTGCCCGGGGGCGGGTACGAGCAGTACTTC

abundance: few
d_gene: NA
j_gene: TRBJ2-1
v_gene: TRBV5-6
CDR3aa: CASSPIGNEQFF
CDR3nt: TGTGCCAGCAGCCCTATAGGCAATGAGCAGTTCTTC

abundance: NA
d_gene: NA
j_gene: TRBJ1-2
v_gene: TRBV25-1
CDR3aa: CASSEGQYYGYTF
CDR3nt: TGTGCCAGCAGTGAAGGGCAGTACTATGGCTACACCTTC

abundance: once
d_gene: TRBD1
j_gene: TRBJ1-1
v_gene: TRBV2
CDR3aa: CASSAGPGGGTEAFF
CDR3nt: TGTGCCAGCAGTGCTGGGCCAGGGGGTGGCACTGAAGCTTTCTTT

abundance: once
d_gene: TRBD2
j_gene: TRBJ2-1
v_gene: TRBV5-1
CDR3aa: CASSSEIAGVGEQFF
CDR3nt: TGCGCCAGCAGCTCCGAGATAGCGGGAGTTGGTGAGCAGTTCTTC

abundance: once
d_gene: NA
j_gene: TRBJ2-1
v_gene: TRBV29-1
CDR3aa: CSVEGESYNEQFF
CDR3nt: TGCAGCGTTGAAGGGGAGAGCTACAATGAGCAGTTCTTC

abundance: NA
d_gene: NA
j_gene: TRBJ2-7
v_gene: TRBV7-6
CDR3aa: CASSLSPTGHSYEQYF
CDR3nt: TGTGCCAGCAGCTTAAGCCCTACGGGACATTCCTACGAGCAGTACTTC